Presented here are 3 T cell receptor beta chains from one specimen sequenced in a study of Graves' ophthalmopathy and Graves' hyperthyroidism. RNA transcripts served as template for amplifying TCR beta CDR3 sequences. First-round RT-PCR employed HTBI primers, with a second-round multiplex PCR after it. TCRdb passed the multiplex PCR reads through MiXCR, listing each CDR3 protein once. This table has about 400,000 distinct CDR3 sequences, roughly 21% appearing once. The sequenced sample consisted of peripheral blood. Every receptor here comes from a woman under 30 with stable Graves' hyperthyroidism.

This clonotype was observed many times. Here the CDR3 reads CASSFGGPETQYF. The CDR3 DNA reads as TGTGCCAGCAGTTTCGGGGGGCCAGAGACCCAGTACTTC. The V call is TRBV28, the J call TRBJ2-5, with D possibly being TRBD2 (7 bases). Germline CDR1 is MDHEN and CDR2 is SYDVKM. The CDR3 extends over 13 amino acids. Trimming took 3 bases from V and 4 from J, leaving 9 bases between them.

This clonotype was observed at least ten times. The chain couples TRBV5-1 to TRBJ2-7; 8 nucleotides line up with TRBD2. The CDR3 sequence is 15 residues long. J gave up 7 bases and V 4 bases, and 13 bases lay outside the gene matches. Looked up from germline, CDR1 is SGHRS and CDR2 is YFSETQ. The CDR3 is CASSLSQQGGGEQYF. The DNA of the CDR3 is TGCGCCAGCAGCCTCAGCCAACAGGGCGGGGGGGAGCAGTACTTC. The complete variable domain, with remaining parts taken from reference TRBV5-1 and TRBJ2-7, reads KAGVTQTPRYLIKTRGQQVTLSCSPISGHRSVSWYQQTPGQGLQFLFEYFSETQRNKGNFPGRFSGRQFSNSRSEMNVSTLELGDSALYLCASSLSQQGGGEQYFGPGTRLTVT.

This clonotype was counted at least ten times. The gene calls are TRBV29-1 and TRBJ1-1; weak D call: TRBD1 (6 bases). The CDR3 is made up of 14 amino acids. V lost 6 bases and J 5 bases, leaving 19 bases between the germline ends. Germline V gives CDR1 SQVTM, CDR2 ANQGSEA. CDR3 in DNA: TGCAGCGTGGACCTCCAGACAGGCTCAACTGAAGCTTTCTTT. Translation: CSVDLQTGSTEAFF.